The rows below give T cell receptor beta chains drawn from one sample of a study of blood T cell repertoires in COVID-19. Profiled with immunoSEQ multiplex PCR; TCRdb holds only in-frame clones, not every one. The sample lists more than 250,000 clones, roughly 86% occurring once. The sequencing input was PBMCs or T cells enriched from blood (not recorded which). The receptors come from a woman between 18 and 29 years old who had recovered from COVID-19. The CDR3 runs from the conserved cysteine through the conserved F or W. The D gene is left open where the match is weak. Size tells how often a clone was seen (once, few, many) or the class of an expanded clone, and some rows leave it out.

j_gene	v_gene	abundance	d_gene	CDR3nt	CDR3aa
TRBJ1-2	TRBV14	-	-	TGTGCCAGCAGCCAAGATGGATACGGGATTAACTATGGCTACACCTTC	CASSQDGYGINYGYTF
TRBJ2-1	TRBV15	-	-	TGTGCCACCAGCAGAGTCCCCCGACAGAAGGATGAGCAGTTCTTC	CATSRVPRQKDEQFF
TRBJ2-7	TRBV13	-	TRBD2	TGTGCCAGCAGCTACCTGGGACTAGCGAGCTCCTACGAGCAGTACTTC	CASSYLGLASSYEQYF
TRBJ2-7	TRBV5-8	once	-	TGTGCCAGCAGCAACGGACAGAACTACGAGCAGTACTTC	CASSNGQNYEQYF
TRBJ2-7	TRBV2	-	-	TGTGCCACCGAGGGAGATCAGACCTACGAGCAGTACTTC	CATEGDQTYEQYF
TRBJ1-2	TRBV6-5	-	-	TGTGCCAGCAGTTACTCTTCAGCAGGGTCGACCTATGGCTACACCTTC	CASSYSSAGSTYGYTF
TRBJ1-5	TRBV3-1/TRBV3-2	-	-	TGTGCCAGCAGCCTTCAAATCAATCAGCCCCAGCATTTT	CASSLQINQPQHF
TRBJ1-6	TRBV28	-	TRBD1	TGTGCCAGCAGTCTCACCCGACAGGGAGAATCACCCCTCCACTTT	CASSLTRQGESPLHF
TRBJ1-1	TRBV5-1	-	-	TGCGCCAGCAGCTTGTGGGCAGCGAACACTGAAGCTTTCTTT	CASSLWAANTEAFF
TRBJ2-7	TRBV28	-	-	TGTGCCAGCAGTTCGTTAGCGGATCTCGAGCAGTACTTC	CASSSLADLEQYF
TRBJ2-5	TRBV10-2	-	TRBD2	TGCGCCAGCAGTAGCGGGACGGCCGGGACCCAGTACTTC	CASSSGTAGTQYF
TRBJ2-1	TRBV4-3	-	-	TGCGCCAGCAGCCAGGACCAGGGGAAACACAATGAGCAGTTCTTC	CASSQDQGKHNEQFF
TRBJ1-5	TRBV5-8	-	-	TGTGCCAGCAGATCCGGGACATATAGCAATCAGCCCCAGCATTTT	CASRSGTYSNQPQHF
TRBJ1-1	TRBV12-3/TRBV12-4	-	TRBD1	TGTGCCAGCAGTTCAGGACAGGCTAAGGAAGCTTTCTTT	CASSSGQAKEAFF
TRBJ1-1	TRBV7-2	-	TRBD1	TGTGCCAGCAGCTTAGTATGGGACAGCAGCACTGAAGCTTTCTTT	CASSLVWDSSTEAFF
TRBJ1-2	TRBV5-4	-	TRBD1	TGTGCCAGCAGCTTTGAGACAGGGATGGTCTACACCTTC	CASSFETGMVYTF
TRBJ2-7	TRBV2	-	TRBD1	TGTGCCAGCAGTGACCCCGGACAGGGCTACGAGCAGTACTTC	CASSDPGQGYEQYF
TRBJ1-3	TRBV14	-	-	TGTGCCAGCAGCCAAGAGTTGCCGGGCTCTGGAAACACCATATATTTT	CASSQELPGSGNTIYF
TRBJ1-6	TRBV10-1	few	-	TGCGCCAGCAGTGCCCCCTCCGGAGGGGTTGGCAATTCACCCCTCCACTTT	CASSAPSGGVGNSPLHF
TRBJ2-7	TRBV29-1	-	-	TGCAGCGTTGTCGTTTCCTACGAGCAGTACTTC	CSVVVSYEQYF
TRBJ1-3	TRBV7-9	-	-	TGTGCCAGCAGCTTTGATGACACAGGAAGAAACACCATATATTTT	CASSFDDTGRNTIYF
TRBJ1-1	TRBV10-3	-	TRBD1	TGTGCCATCAGCTCACGAATAGGACAGGCCCTGGGAGAAGCTTTCTTT	CAISSRIGQALGEAFF
TRBJ2-2	TRBV2	once	TRBD2	TGTGCCAGCCGAACTAGCGAGAACACCGGGGAGCTGTTTTTT	CASRTSENTGELFF
TRBJ2-7	TRBV15	few	-	TGTGCCACCAGCAGAGCCTCCAGGGACGAGCAGTACTTC	CATSRASRDEQYF
TRBJ1-1	TRBV6-5	few	TRBD1	TGTGCCAGCAGTCCGTCAGGGGGAACCACTGAAGCTTTCTTT	CASSPSGGTTEAFF
TRBJ1-1	TRBV29-1	-	-	TGCAGCGTTGAAGAAGGAGGGGATGAAGCTTTCTTT	CSVEEGGDEAFF
TRBJ1-3	TRBV6-5	few	-	TGTGCCAGCAGTTCTTCAGGGTTGGGAAACACCATATATTTT	CASSSSGLGNTIYF